The sample holds a few counts of the clone carrying this T cell receptor beta chain. The sample is drawn from a study of identical twins. TCRdb redid the calling of the 5' RACE reads with MiXCR, one entry per CDR3 protein. The sample shows about 720,000 distinct CDR3 sequences, 15% to 20% of them seen only once. This sample also appeared in a second study, on T cells expressing NK-cell markers. This second study notes: Seven HCMV-seropositive donors and one seronegative donor made up the eight sequenced donors. Several of the donors also had these clonotypes leading their CD3+CD56-NKG2C+ fraction. Evidence did not settle whether expanded NKG2C+ T cell clones targeted HCMV.

Sample: PBMCs. The clonotype comes from a woman aged 18-29 years in good health.

CDR3 region: CSARSGLSYEQYF. CDR3 nucleotides: TGCAGTGCCCGTTCGGGCCTCTCCTACGAGCAGTACTTC. This chain connects TRBV20-1 to TRBJ2-7; D ambiguous. Germline CDR1 DFQATT, CDR2 SNEGSKA (reference sequence). This CDR3 has 13 residues. V was cut by 6 bases and J by 0 bases, with 12 bases left in between.